These 8 T cell receptor beta chains came from one sample sequenced in a study of T cells in Graves' hyperthyroidism and ophthalmopathy. TCR beta CDR3 regions were amplified from RNA transcripts. During a first-round RT-PCR of the TCR CDR3, the HTBI primer set was used. TCRdb re-called the multiplex PCR reads with MiXCR, one entry per CDR3 protein. The data contain approximately 210,000 distinct CDR3 sequences, 17% of them seen just once; the ten biggest clones take up 50%. The specimen sequenced was blood. The receptors were gathered from a middle-aged man with Graves' hyperthyroidism.

The chain combines TRBV19 with TRBJ1-5; D might be TRBD1 (6 bases). V dropped 3 bases and J dropped 6 bases, with 12 bases sitting between them. Germline loops: CDR1 LNHDA, CDR2 SQIVND (reference sequence). The CDR3 covers 14 residues. The CDR3 here is CASSMERGGQPQHF. Written as DNA, the CDR3 is TGTGCCAGTAGTATGGAGAGGGGGGGTCAGCCCCAGCATTTT.

This clonotype was observed a handful of times. The chain recombines TRBV4-1 with TRBJ2-1; no reliable D call. The CDR3 is 18 amino acids. Germline values: CDR1 MGHRA, CDR2 YSYEKL. The V and J ends lost 1 base and 0 bases respectively, with 16 bases between them. CDR3 in DNA: TGCGCCAGCAGCCAAGTTTTTCCGGACCCAAGCTCCTACAATGAGCAGTTCTTC. Protein sequence: CASSQVFPDPSSYNEQFF.

Regarding this clonotype: A read error may explain this, as a much larger clone is one base away. The J gene is TRBJ2-6, the V gene TRBV30; D gene uncertain. The CDR3 has 13 amino acids. Germline loops: CDR1 GTSNPN, CDR2 SVGIG (reference sequence). The CDR3 protein is CPWSVRGANVLTF. CDR3 in DNA: TGTCCCTGGAGTGTACGTGGGGCCAACGTCCTGACTTTC.

The chain carries TRBV30 and TRBJ2-7; 9 nucleotides line up with TRBD2. Germline V gives CDR1 GTSNPN, CDR2 SVGIG (reference sequence). The CDR3 covers 13 residues. J lost 3 bases, V lost 4 bases, and 4 bases had no gene match. The CDR3 region has the DNA TGTGCCTGGAAGCTAGCGGGAAACTACGAGCAGTACTTC. This codes for CAWKLAGNYEQYF. The full variable domain, with the rest looked up from reference TRBV30 and TRBJ2-7, is SQTIHQWPATLVQPVGSPLSLECTVEGTSNPNLYWYRQAAGRGLQLLFYSVGIGQISSEVPQNLSASRPQDRQFILSSKKLLLSDSGFYLCAWKLAGNYEQYFGPGTRLTVT.

This clonotype has only a few counts. The chain carries TRBV20-1 and TRBJ2-5; tentative D call: TRBD2 (6 bases). V was shortened by 0 bases and J by 4 bases, with 15 bases between the two germline ends. The CDR3 has 15 amino acids. Per the germline V gene, CDR1 is DFQATT and CDR2 is SNEGSKA (reference sequence). For the CDR3, the DNA is TGCAGTGCTAGAGATCCCCGGGGAGGCGGAGAGACCCAGTACTTC. Protein sequence: CSARDPRGGGETQYF.

At least ten counts were recorded for this clonotype. V is TRBV28 and J is TRBJ2-7; 10 bases are shared with TRBD1. V shed 3 bases, J shed 4 bases, and the junction held 3 bases outside the gene matches. This CDR3 has 14 residues. Looked up from germline, CDR1 is MDHEN and CDR2 is SYDVKM. The CDR3 reads CASSFPGQGYEQYF. Here the CDR3 DNA reads TGTGCCAGCAGTTTCCCGGGACAGGGGTACGAGCAGTACTTC.

This clonotype was counted a few times. The J gene is TRBJ2-1, the V gene TRBV19; D possibly corresponds to TRBD1 (6 bases). The CDR3 loop spans 16 amino acids. The germline V and J ends were trimmed by 6 bases and 7 bases, with 22 bases remaining between them. Germline CDR1 LNHDA, CDR2 SQIVND (reference sequence). CDR3 sequence reads: CASSRTTRTELNEQFF. The CDR3 coding sequence is TGTGCCAGTAGCCGAACCACCAGGACAGAATTGAATGAGCAGTTCTTC.

The genes are TRBV19 and TRBJ2-2, with D unresolved. Trimming cost V 4 bases and J 5 bases, with 5 bases left between them. Germline CDR1 and CDR2: LNHDA and SQIVND (reference sequence). The CDR3 consists of 12 residues. DNA for the CDR3: TGTGCCAGTAGTACGGAGACCGGGGAGCTGTTTTTT. Translation: CASSTETGELFF.